This passage covers 31 T cell receptor beta chains from one sample sequenced in a study of T cell responses to AZD1222 COVID-19 vaccine. Produced via immunoSEQ multiplex PCR; TCRdb's table is partial and in-frame only. The sample yields tens of thousands of clones, 83% seen once. This specimen was peripheral blood, taken 28 days after the second AZD1222 dose. Receptors originate from an adult who received the AZD1222 COVID-19 vaccine.

This chain connects TRBV24-1 to TRBJ2-1, with a tentative D call TRBD1 (8 bases). The CDR3 has 15 amino acids. Germline V CDR1 and CDR2: KGHDR, SFDVKD. Trimming removed 3 bases at V and 7 bases at J, with 15 bases between. In nucleotides, the CDR3 is TGTGCCACCAGTGATCCCGGACAGGGAGGGAATGAGCAGTTCTTC. Its protein is CATSDPGQGGNEQFF.

V gene TRBV5-1 combines with J gene TRBJ2-1; D might be TRBD1 (6 bases). This CDR3 is 16 amino acids long. The germline CDR1 and CDR2 sequences are SGHRS and YFSETQ. The germline V and J ends were trimmed by 4 bases and 0 bases, with 14 bases remaining between them. DNA of the CDR3: TGCGCCAGCAGCACCACCGGGACAAGCTCCTACAATGAGCAGTTCTTC. This translates into CASSTTGTSSYNEQFF.

The chain combines TRBV29-1 with TRBJ1-1, with D unclear. The CDR3 covers 10 residues. The V and J ends lost 4 bases and 4 bases respectively, with 4 bases between them. Germline V gene lookup returns CDR1 SQVTM and CDR2 ANQGSEA. DNA for the CDR3: TGCAGCGTTGTGGGCACTGAAGCTTTCTTT. As protein: CSVVGTEAFF.

This chain links TRBV6-4 with TRBJ2-3; 8 bases map to TRBD1. After removal of 3 bases from V and 4 bases from J, the junction contained 3 bases not matched to a gene. The germline V gene has CDR1 MRHNA and CDR2 SNTAGT. The CDR3 runs 14 residues. The CDR3 loop is CASSEGQGSDTQYF. The CDR3 DNA is TGTGCCAGCAGTGAAGGACAGGGCTCAGATACGCAGTATTTT.

J is TRBJ1-5 and V is TRBV7-2; 8 bases are a match to TRBD1. Germline CDR1 is SGHTA and CDR2 is FQGNSA. V shed 6 bases, J shed 2 bases, and the junction held 3 bases outside the gene matches. There are 14 residues in the CDR3. The CDR3 spells CASSWGQGNQPQHF. As DNA, the CDR3 is TGTGCCAGCAGTTGGGGACAGGGCAATCAGCCCCAGCATTTT.

This clone counts as medium-sized. The rearrangement links TRBV3-1 (or the pseudogene TRBV3-2) to TRBJ2-1, with 12 bases lining up with TRBD2. J lost 5 bases, V lost 4 bases, and 12 bases had no gene match. The CDR3 consists of 18 residues. Germline CDR1 LGHDT, CDR2 YNNKEL (reference sequence). CDR3 nucleotides: TGTGCCAGCAGCCCACTAGCGGGGGGCCTCGTGTGGGACAATGAGCAGTTCTTC. Protein product: CASSPLAGGLVWDNEQFF.

The V call is TRBV18, the J call TRBJ1-1; D not certain. V lost 1 base and J 1 base, leaving 4 bases between the germline ends. The CDR3 covers 13 residues. Germline CDR1 KGHSH, CDR2 LQKENI. In DNA form, the CDR3 reads TGTGCCAGCTCACCACGTGCGAACACTGAAGCTTTCTTT. Translating gives CASSPRANTEAFF. The full variable domain, in which reference TRBV18 and TRBJ1-1 provide the parts outside the CDR3, is NAGVMQNPRHLVRRRGQEARLRCSPMKGHSHVYWYRQLPEEGLKFMVYLQKENIIDESGMPKERFSAEFPKEGPSILRIQQVVRGDSAAYFCASSPRANTEAFFGQGTRLTVV.

J is TRBJ1-5 and V is TRBV11-2, with D unresolved. The CDR3 sequence is 15 residues long. Germline values: CDR1 SGHAT, CDR2 FQNNGV. Trimming pared 1 base from V and 3 bases from J, leaving 10 bases between. CDR3 loop: CASSLVAGFNQPQHF. The DNA of the CDR3 is TGTGCCAGCAGCTTAGTGGCAGGATTCAATCAGCCCCAGCATTTT.

The table lists this clone with a count of one. The chain joins TRBV7-8 to TRBJ2-1, with no clear D. Germline-derived CDR1 and CDR2 are SGHVS and FQNEAQ. V was clipped by 1 base and J by 5 bases, with 6 bases between them. The CDR3 length is 13 residues. CDR3 loop: CASSLGRNNEQFF. The CDR3 coding sequence is TGTGCCAGCAGCTTAGGGCGAAACAATGAGCAGTTCTTC.

This sequence joins TRBV5-4 and TRBJ1-2; D unclear. The CDR3 totals 15 residues. In germline, CDR1 is SGHNT, CDR2 YYREEE (reference sequence). With 4 bases removed from V and 5 bases from J, the gap between germline ends came to 18 bases. The CDR3 region is CASSLGSLVEYGYTF. CDR3 in DNA: TGTGCCAGCAGCCTGGGGTCCCTCGTAGAATATGGCTACACCTTC.

The chain recombines TRBV7-9 with TRBJ1-5, with no clear D. Per the germline V gene, CDR1 is SEHNR and CDR2 is FQNEAQ (reference sequence). Trimming took off 1 base at V and 5 bases at J, with 15 bases between the two ends. This CDR3 has 16 residues. CDR3 in amino acids: CASSLGERGRYQPQHF. CDR3 nucleotide sequence: TGTGCCAGCAGCTTAGGGGAAAGAGGGAGATATCAGCCCCAGCATTTT.

The chain carries TRBV5-6 and TRBJ1-1, with TRBD1 matching 8 bases. The CDR3 sequence is 14 residues long. The trim removed 3 bases at V and 2 bases at J, leaving 3 bases unmatched. Germline CDR1 and CDR2: SGHDT and YYEEEE. The CDR3 is CASSSQGGNTEAFF. Here the CDR3 DNA reads TGTGCCAGCAGCTCACAGGGGGGAAACACTGAAGCTTTCTTT.

The chain combines TRBV7-9 with TRBJ1-5, with a weak D call TRBD1 (5 bases). V was trimmed by 5 bases and J by 2 bases, leaving 13 bases between them. The CDR3 has 15 residues. CDR1 and CDR2 from the germline V gene are SEHNR and FQNEAQ (reference sequence). CDR3 nucleotide sequence: TGTGCCAGCAGCCCCCCAGGGTACGGCAATCAGCCCCAGCATTTT. Its protein is CASSPPGYGNQPQHF.

The chain employs TRBV5-1 and TRBJ2-7, with D unclear. Trimming removed 5 bases at V and 10 bases at J, with 16 bases between. The CDR3 extends over 12 amino acids. Germline CDR1 reads SGHRS; CDR2 reads YFSETQ. The CDR3 nucleotides are TGCGCCAGCAGTTCAGGTCAGACAAAACAGTACTTC. Translation: CASSSGQTKQYF.

The CDR3 coding sequence is TGTGCCAGCTCACCAGTGGCTCTAGCGACAGACAATGAGCAGTTCTTC. This translates into CASSPVALATDNEQFF. The chain uses TRBV18 and TRBJ2-1; D possibly corresponds to TRBD2 (6 bases). Germline loops: CDR1 KGHSH, CDR2 LQKENI. V lost 2 bases, J lost 5 bases, and 16 bases lay in between. This CDR3 contains 16 residues. Full variable domain (remainder filled in from reference TRBV18 and TRBJ2-1): NAGVMQNPRHLVRRRGQEARLRCSPMKGHSHVYWYRQLPEEGLKFMVYLQKENIIDESGMPKERFSAEFPKEGPSILRIQQVVRGDSAAYFCASSPVALATDNEQFFGPGTRLTVL.

J is TRBJ2-4 and V is TRBV10-3; a weak D match, TRBD2 (6 bases). Trimming stripped 0 bases from V and 6 bases from J, with 6 bases between. Germline V gene lookup returns CDR1 ENHRY and CDR2 SYGVKD. This CDR3 spans 13 amino acids. CDR3 sequence (DNA): TGTGCCATCAGTGAGTCGGGGGGAAACATTCAGTACTTC. Translated, it gives CAISESGGNIQYF.

The chain links TRBV29-1 to TRBJ1-3; 10 bases align to TRBD1. CDR3 length: 14 residues. CDR1 SQVTM and CDR2 ANQGSEA come from the germline V gene. Trimming took 6 bases from V and 0 from J; bases not matched to a gene: 2. In DNA form, the CDR3 reads TGCAGCGTGGGACAGGGGCACTCTGGAAACACCATATATTTT. Amino acid sequence: CSVGQGHSGNTIYF.

The CDR3 DNA sequence: TGTGCCAGCAGCTTGCCCGAGCAGTTCTTC. Amino acids: CASSLPEQFF. The chain has TRBV7-9 and TRBJ2-1; the D is unclear. The CDR3 is 10 residues long. CDR1 and CDR2 from the germline V gene are SEHNR and FQNEAQ (reference sequence). The V end lost 3 bases, the J end lost 10 bases, and 4 bases lay between the germline ends.

This chain joins TRBV18 and TRBJ1-1, with D perhaps matching TRBD1 (5 bases). CDR1 and CDR2 (germline): KGHSH, LQKENI. Between the trimmed V and J ends, which lost 0 bases and 4 bases, there was a span of 12 bases. CDR3 length: 15 residues. DNA for the CDR3: TGTGCCAGCTCACCACCTAGGGGAGAGGTCACTGAAGCTTTCTTT. Translating gives CASSPPRGEVTEAFF.

The chain joins TRBV2 to TRBJ2-6, with D maybe TRBD1 (6 bases). Germline V gene sequence: CDR1 SNHLY, CDR2 FYNNEI. Trimming shortened V by 7 bases and J by 6 bases, and 19 bases separated the two germline ends. The CDR3 has 16 residues. CDR3 DNA: TGTGCCAGCAAGAGGACAGCTCTAAATCCGGCCAACGTCCTGACTTTC. Its translation is CASKRTALNPANVLTF.

The chain couples TRBV3-1 (or the pseudogene TRBV3-2) to TRBJ1-6, with D tentatively TRBD1 (5 bases). Germline CDR1 LGHDT, CDR2 YNNKEL (reference sequence). The CDR3 is 15 amino acids. V shed 1 base and J shed 7 bases, with 11 bases lying between them. CDR3 coding DNA: TGTGCCAGCAGCCAAGGAGGGGAGGGGAATTCACCCCTCCACTTT. Encoded protein: CASSQGGEGNSPLHF.

Comment on this clone: The same CDR3 arises from other DNA sequences in this sample as well. The chain links TRBV18 to TRBJ2-1; D is possibly TRBD1 or TRBD2 (5 bases each). V lost 2 bases, J lost 6 bases, and 5 bases lay in between. Germline V gene lookup returns CDR1 KGHSH and CDR2 LQKENI. This CDR3 has 12 amino acids. The CDR3 coding sequence is TGTGCCAGCTCACCAGGGGGCAATGAGCAGTTCTTC. Protein product: CASSPGGNEQFF.

A single count supports this clone. The genes are TRBV5-1 and TRBJ2-2, with 7 nucleotides matching TRBD1. Germline lookup yields CDR1 SGHRS and CDR2 YFSETQ. The CDR3 length is 15 residues. The junction had 9 bases not matched to a gene; V was cut back by 4 bases and J by 6 bases. In DNA form, the CDR3 reads TGCGCCAGCAGCCTACCCAGACAGGGTCCCGGGGAGCTGTTTTTT. This gives the protein CASSLPRQGPGELFF.

V usage is TRBV10-3 and J usage is TRBJ1-1, with 7 bases identical to TRBD1. This CDR3 is 16 amino acids long. Germline CDR1 ENHRY, CDR2 SYGVKD. V shed 0 bases and J 5 bases; nucleotides not matched to a gene: 9. DNA of the CDR3: TGTGCCATCAGTGAGTCCTCGACAGGGCGAAGGACTGAAGCTTTCTTT. It yields the protein CAISESSTGRRTEAFF.

The CDR3 reads CASSPFDGGHTEAFF. DNA of the CDR3: TGTGCCAGCAGCCCCTTCGACGGAGGGCACACTGAAGCTTTCTTT. V is TRBV14 and J is TRBJ1-1; no clear D. V dropped 4 bases and J dropped 3 bases, with 15 bases sitting between them. Germline V CDR1 and CDR2: SGHDN, FVKESK. This CDR3 comprises 15 residues.

The rearrangement uses TRBV30 and TRBJ1-6, with 9 bases aligning to TRBD1. The V gene's germline CDR1 is GTSNPN and CDR2 SVGIG (reference sequence). The CDR3 runs 14 residues. V dropped 2 bases and J dropped 7; count of bases not matched to a gene: 3. CDR3 DNA: TGTGCCTGGAGTTGGACAGGGGTGAATTCACCCCTCCACTTT. This gives the protein CAWSWTGVNSPLHF.

V is TRBV4-1 and J is TRBJ1-1; unclear D gene. Trimming stripped 4 bases from V and 6 bases from J, with 18 bases between. This CDR3 contains 15 residues. In germline, CDR1 is MGHRA, CDR2 YSYEKL. The CDR3 here is CASSLLRGSKAEAFF. CDR3 coding DNA: TGCGCCAGCAGCCTCCTCCGGGGTTCAAAGGCTGAAGCTTTCTTT.

The V and J genes are TRBV30 and TRBJ1-5; the D gene is possibly TRBD1 (6 bases). CDR1 is GTSNPN and CDR2 is SVGIG in the germline V gene (reference sequence). CDR3 length equals 14 residues. V lost 7 bases and J 0 bases, leaving 13 bases between the germline ends. CDR3 sequence: CAFNRESSNQPQHF. CDR3 nucleotide sequence: TGTGCCTTTAACAGGGAGAGTAGCAATCAGCCCCAGCATTTT.

The chain employs TRBV5-6 and TRBJ1-4; tentatively, D is TRBD1 (5 bases). Trimming removed 0 bases from V and 6 bases from J, with 6 bases in between. The CDR3 runs 13 residues. CDR1 SGHDT and CDR2 YYEEEE come from the germline V gene. CDR3 amino acids: CASSLVTDEKLFF. The CDR3 nucleotides read TGTGCCAGCAGCTTGGTGACAGATGAAAAACTGTTTTTT.

This chain links TRBV9 with TRBJ1-1; no clear D gene. Between the trimmed V and J ends, which lost 0 bases and 2 bases, there was a span of 5 bases. The germline CDR1 and CDR2 sequences are SGDLS and YYNGEE. This CDR3 contains 13 residues. DNA of the CDR3: TGTGCCAGCAGCGTAGACGTTAACACTGAAGCTTTCTTT. It translates to CASSVDVNTEAFF.

V gene TRBV6-5 combines with J gene TRBJ2-3, with 9 nucleotides matching TRBD1. Germline V CDR1 and CDR2: MNHEY, SVGAGI. The CDR3 is 13 amino acids. Unmatched junction bases numbered 3, after V lost 6 bases and J lost 5 bases. The CDR3 DNA follows: TGTGCCAGCAGGCGGACAGGGGTAGATACGCAGTATTTT. Its translation is CASRRTGVDTQYF.